This T cell receptor (beta chain) was captured in a study of cytomegalovirus exposure and HLA in healthy donors. Regarding the study as a whole: The study listed some 160 cytomegalovirus-associated TCR beta chains. Cytomegalovirus status, reportedly, was diagnosed with high specificity and sensitivity by the classifier.

Assay used: immunoSEQ multiplex PCR; TCRdb lists only in-frame clones, some missing. The sample has 100,000 or so clones, roughly 95% seen once. Trimming cost V 5 bases and J 4 bases; bases outside gene matches: 3. From germline, CDR1 is SGHDN and CDR2 FVKESK. The length of the CDR3 is 13 residues. Regarding this clone: Its antigen is unknown.

Material for sequencing was PBMCs. This clonotype was obtained from a woman between 18 and 29 years old in good health and CMV-seronegative. The V gene is TRBV14, the J gene TRBJ1-1; 8 positions match TRBD1. The CDR3 region has the DNA TGTGCCAGCAGCGCTCAGGGGGCCACTGAAGCTTTCTTT. Residues: CASSAQGATEAFF. Supplemented by reference TRBV14 and TRBJ1-1, the full variable domain reads EAGVTQFPSHSVIEKGQTVTLRCDPISGHDNLYWYRRVMGKEIKFLLHFVKESKQDESGMPNNRFLAERTGGTYSTLKVQPAELEDSGVYFCASSAQGATEAFFGQGTRLTVV.